Shown below are 17 T cell receptor beta chains from a single sample sequenced in a study of control samples from healthy donors and cancer patients. Assay used: immunoSEQ multiplex PCR; TCRdb lists only in-frame clones, some missing. This sample has 94,000 or so clones, with approximately 84% found just once. The sequenced sample consisted of PBMCs. Receptors were obtained from a man aged 65 to 79 with lung cancer.

The chain uses TRBV6-5 and TRBJ2-5; 7 nucleotides line up with TRBD1. The CDR3 has 12 amino acids. The V gene end was trimmed by 6 bases and the J gene end by 5 bases; junction bases not matched to a gene: 3. Germline lookup yields CDR1 MNHEY and CDR2 SVGAGI. CDR3 loop: CASRTTGETQYF. For the CDR3, the DNA is TGTGCCAGCAGAACGACAGGGGAGACCCAGTACTTC.

V is TRBV30 and J is TRBJ1-4, with D perhaps TRBD1 (6 bases). The CDR3 consists of 16 residues. Germline V lookup: CDR1 GTSNPN, CDR2 SVGIG (reference sequence). The V end was cut by 2 bases, the J end by 0 bases, with 13 bases between. The CDR3 region has the DNA TGTGCCTGGAGTCCACAGGGATATGCAACTAATGAAAAACTGTTTTTT. Amino acids: CAWSPQGYATNEKLFF.

This chain links TRBV5-1 with TRBJ2-1, with D unresolved. The V and J ends lost 3 bases and 8 bases respectively, with 6 bases between them. The CDR3 covers 11 residues. Per germline, CDR1 SGHRS and CDR2 YFSETQ. The CDR3 region has the DNA TGCGCCAGCAGCTGGCACGATGAGCAGTTCTTC. The encoded protein is CASSWHDEQFF.

The chain carries TRBV7-3 and TRBJ2-1; D is unresolved. Germline V lookup: CDR1 SGHTA, CDR2 FQGTGA. V lost 2 bases and J lost 5, with 4 bases in between. There are 12 residues in the CDR3. Written as DNA, the CDR3 is TGTGCCAGCAGCTTAGGACACAATGAGCAGTTCTTC. This sequence encodes CASSLGHNEQFF. The variable domain in full, with the rest retrieved from reference TRBV7-3 and TRBJ2-1, is GAGVSQTPSNKVTEKGKYVELRCDPISGHTALYWYRQSLGQGPEFLIYFQGTGAADDSGLPNDRFFAVRPEGSVSTLKIQRTERGDSAVYLCASSLGHNEQFFGPGTRLTVL.

V and J are TRBV7-6 and TRBJ1-1; D might be TRBD1 (5 bases). Trimming pared 0 bases from V and 8 bases from J, leaving 10 bases between. The CDR3 has 13 residues. Germline V gene lookup returns CDR1 SGHVS and CDR2 FNYEAQ. CDR3 sequence reads: CASSLAPTAEAFF. The CDR3 DNA reads as TGTGCCAGCAGCTTAGCGCCGACAGCGGAAGCTTTCTTT.

The chain has TRBV3-1 (or the pseudogene TRBV3-2) and TRBJ2-3; 8 bases align to TRBD1. CDR3 size: 15 residues. Germline assignment: CDR1 LGHDT and CDR2 YNNKEL (reference sequence). Trimming cost V 4 bases and J 5 bases; bases outside gene matches: 8. The CDR3: CASSRWQGAGDTQYF. The CDR3 bases are TGTGCCAGCAGCCGCTGGCAGGGGGCCGGAGATACGCAGTATTTT.

This clone was recorded a few times. Here the CDR3 reads CAARTGGYEQYF. Here the CDR3 DNA reads TGTGCCGCCAGGACCGGAGGCTACGAGCAGTACTTC. The rearrangement joins TRBV30 to TRBJ2-7, with a possible D match to TRBD2 (5 bases). The V gene's germline CDR1 is GTSNPN and CDR2 SVGIG (reference sequence). The CDR3 totals 12 residues. V shed 8 bases and J shed 3 bases, with 14 bases lying between them.

V and J are TRBV30 and TRBJ2-2; 14 bases align to TRBD2. The junction had 6 bases not matched to a gene; V was cut back by 2 bases and J by 7 bases. CDR1 and CDR2 from the germline V gene are GTSNPN and SVGIG (reference sequence). The CDR3 extends over 16 amino acids. The DNA of the CDR3 is TGTGCCTGGAGTATGGGGACTAGCGGGGGTTTCGGGGAGCTGTTTTTT. It specifies CAWSMGTSGGFGELFF.

This clone appeared a few times. The chain has TRBV7-9 and TRBJ1-4; no reliable D call. Looked up from germline, CDR1 is SEHNR and CDR2 is FQNEAQ (reference sequence). V lost 5 bases to trimming and J lost 0 bases, with 10 bases between them. This CDR3 region has 15 residues. CDR3 region: CASSPTKATNEKLFF. The CDR3 nucleotides read TGTGCCAGCAGCCCTACAAAGGCAACTAATGAAAAACTGTTTTTT. Using reference TRBV7-9 and TRBJ1-4 for the parts outside the CDR3, the full variable domain is DTGVSQNPRHKITKRGQNVTFRCDPISEHNRLYWYRQTLGQGPEFLTYFQNEAQLEKSRLLSDRFSAERPKGSFSTLEIQRTEQGDSAMYLCASSPTKATNEKLFFGSGTQLSVL.

About this clone itself: Germline is not matched at one junction end, which may reflect a read error. In nucleotides, the CDR3 is TGCGCCCCCACCCAAGCGCGGCGGGGGGGGCCAGGCACCGGGGAGCTGTTTTTT. It translates to CAPTQARRGGPGTGELFF. The chain couples TRBV3-1 (or the pseudogene TRBV3-2) to TRBJ2-2, with 9 bases matching TRBD2. The CDR3 sequence is 18 residues long. Germline values: CDR1 LGHDT, CDR2 YNNKEL (reference sequence).

The V and J genes are TRBV5-5 and TRBJ1-5; D is unresolved. V lost 0 bases and J lost 6, with 10 bases in between. This CDR3 is 14 amino acids long. The germline gives CDR1 SGHKS, CDR2 YYEKEE (reference sequence). The DNA of the CDR3 is TGTGCCAGCAGCTTGGTTTCTAGTGGTCAGCCCCAGCATTTT. It is translated as CASSLVSSGQPQHF.

The chain combines TRBV5-1 with TRBJ2-7; a possible D gene is TRBD1 (5 bases). The CDR3 is made up of 16 amino acids. Trimming cost V 5 bases and J 0 bases, with 18 bases left between them. The germline V gene has CDR1 SGHRS and CDR2 YFSETQ. The CDR3 bases are TGCGCCAGCAGACAGGTCTTGTCGCGGCACTCCTACGAGCAGTACTTC. Its translation: CASRQVLSRHSYEQYF.

The V and J genes are TRBV13 and TRBJ2-7; 11 nucleotides agree with TRBD2. V shed 4 bases and J 1 base; nucleotides not matched to a gene: 15. Germline V gene lookup returns CDR1 PRHDT and CDR2 FYEKMQ (reference sequence). This CDR3 is 19 amino acids long. The CDR3 is CASSWWTSGPHRHSYEQYF. The DNA of the CDR3 is TGTGCCAGCAGCTGGTGGACTAGCGGGCCCCACCGGCATTCCTACGAGCAGTACTTC.

The CDR3 nucleotides are TGTGCCAGCTCATCAACTAGCGGGGGCCGGAGGAATGAGCAGTTCTTC. Translated, it gives CASSSTSGGRRNEQFF. The chain combines TRBV18 with TRBJ2-1; 11 nucleotides agree with TRBD2. The CDR3 covers 16 residues. V lost 5 bases to trimming and J lost 7 bases; unmatched junction nucleotides: 10. The germline V gene encodes CDR1 KGHSH and CDR2 LQKENI.

The chain joins TRBV11-2 to TRBJ2-5, with D tentatively TRBD1 or TRBD2 (6 bases each). The germline CDR1 and CDR2 sequences are SGHAT and FQNNGV. Deletions cut 7 bases from V and 0 bases from J, with 18 bases between. The CDR3 length is 16 residues. The DNA of the CDR3 is TGTGCCAGCACCCTTAGAGGAGGGGGGAACCAAGAGACCCAGTACTTC. It is translated as CASTLRGGGNQETQYF.

V and J are TRBV30 and TRBJ2-7, with 8 bases matching TRBD1. CDR1 is GTSNPN, CDR2 SVGIG, per germline (reference sequence). This CDR3 has 13 residues. The J segment lost 2 bases and the V segment lost 3 bases, leaving 3 bases of the junction unmatched. For the CDR3, the DNA is TGTGCCTGGAGCGGACAGGGACCCTACGAGCAGTACTTC. It encodes CAWSGQGPYEQYF.

The genes are TRBV28 and TRBJ2-1, with D perhaps matching TRBD1 (5 bases). The germline V and J ends were trimmed by 5 bases and 0 bases, with 14 bases remaining between them. The CDR3 is made up of 16 amino acids. Germline CDR1 is MDHEN and CDR2 is SYDVKM. The CDR3 DNA follows: TGTGCCAGCAGTCTACCGACAGCTAGCTCCTACAATGAGCAGTTCTTC. Protein: CASSLPTASSYNEQFF.